This TCR beta chain came from a study of graft-versus-host responses after intestinal transplantation. The CDR3 sequence is 15 residues long. Trimming removed 1 base from V and 5 bases from J; junction bases left unmatched: 9. Germline CDR1 reads SGHRS; CDR2 reads YFSETQ. Clones were read by immunoSEQ multiplex PCR, and TCRdb kept only the in-frame ones, dropping some. The sample lists some 14,000 clones, about 90% seen once, with around 6.1% in the top ten. The sequence was collected from a human patient who received an intestinal transplant, so some T cells may come from the graft donor. The sample in question was bone marrow, obtained roughly 120 days after intestinal transplantation. The rearrangement joins TRBV5-1 to TRBJ2-7; 7 nucleotides agree with TRBD2. In nucleotides, the CDR3 is TGCGCCAGCAGCTTGAATACTGCGGGAGCTGACGAGCAGTACTTC. It yields the protein CASSLNTAGADEQYF.